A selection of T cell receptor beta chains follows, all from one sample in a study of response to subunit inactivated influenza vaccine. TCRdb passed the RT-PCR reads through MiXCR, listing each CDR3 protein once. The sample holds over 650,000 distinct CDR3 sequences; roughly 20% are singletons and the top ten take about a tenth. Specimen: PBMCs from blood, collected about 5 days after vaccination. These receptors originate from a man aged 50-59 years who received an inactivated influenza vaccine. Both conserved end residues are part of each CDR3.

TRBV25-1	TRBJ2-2	CASSEPGVATGELFF
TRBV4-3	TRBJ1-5	CASSPDWGLRNQPQHF
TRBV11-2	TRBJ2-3	CASSLRLADLTDTQYF
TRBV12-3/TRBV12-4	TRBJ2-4	CASRGQGISDIQYF
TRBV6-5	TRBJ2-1	CASSYSNLADPNEQFF
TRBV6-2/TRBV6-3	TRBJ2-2	CASSYPSSRIAYPNTGELFF
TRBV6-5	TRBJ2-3	CASSYRGPSMDTQYF
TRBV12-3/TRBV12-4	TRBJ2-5	CASSPRGPAETQYF
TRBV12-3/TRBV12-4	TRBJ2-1	CASSLSVHEQFF
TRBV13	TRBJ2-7	CASTRVGTVGSYEQYF
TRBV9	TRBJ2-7	CASSVGTEMYEQYF
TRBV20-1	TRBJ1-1	CSARDEGQRHTEAFF
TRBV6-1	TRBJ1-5	CASRNRGEQPQHF
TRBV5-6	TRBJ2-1	CASSLTAGYNEQFF
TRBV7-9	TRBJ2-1	CASSLLLAGNEQFF
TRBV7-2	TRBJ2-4	CASSPRDTFLAKNIQYF
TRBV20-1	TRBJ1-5	CSASQGSHNQPQHF
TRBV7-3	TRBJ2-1	CASSNTMEYNEQFF
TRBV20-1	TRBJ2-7	CSARGPQGPYEQYF
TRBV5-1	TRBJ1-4	CASSRPGQGFLGNEKLFF
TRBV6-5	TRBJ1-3	CASIGGGNTIYF
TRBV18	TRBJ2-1	CASSPPGLAVTYNEQFF
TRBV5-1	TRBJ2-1	CASSGGTSAFNEQFF
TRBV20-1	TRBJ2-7	CSANRGAGRSYEQYF
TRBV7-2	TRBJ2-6	CASSLGGATSGANVLTF
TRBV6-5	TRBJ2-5	CASSYSSGGGETQYF
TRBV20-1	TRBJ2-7	CSARPPTGGEQYF
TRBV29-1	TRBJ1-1	CSVVPPLRDTEAFF
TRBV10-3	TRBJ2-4	CAISDVSSKNIQYF
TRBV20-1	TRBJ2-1	CSARGAAQYYNEQFF
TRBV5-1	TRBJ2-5	CASSLQGHQETQYF
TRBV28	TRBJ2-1	CASRTTLASSYNEQFF
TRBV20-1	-	CSARAPTSGRADEQYF
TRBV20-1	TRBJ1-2	CSATRTGGSYGYTF
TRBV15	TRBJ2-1	CATSRGVNEQFF
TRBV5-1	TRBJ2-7	CASSLAYQSYEQYF
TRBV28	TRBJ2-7	CASSLYRTGGFTEQYF